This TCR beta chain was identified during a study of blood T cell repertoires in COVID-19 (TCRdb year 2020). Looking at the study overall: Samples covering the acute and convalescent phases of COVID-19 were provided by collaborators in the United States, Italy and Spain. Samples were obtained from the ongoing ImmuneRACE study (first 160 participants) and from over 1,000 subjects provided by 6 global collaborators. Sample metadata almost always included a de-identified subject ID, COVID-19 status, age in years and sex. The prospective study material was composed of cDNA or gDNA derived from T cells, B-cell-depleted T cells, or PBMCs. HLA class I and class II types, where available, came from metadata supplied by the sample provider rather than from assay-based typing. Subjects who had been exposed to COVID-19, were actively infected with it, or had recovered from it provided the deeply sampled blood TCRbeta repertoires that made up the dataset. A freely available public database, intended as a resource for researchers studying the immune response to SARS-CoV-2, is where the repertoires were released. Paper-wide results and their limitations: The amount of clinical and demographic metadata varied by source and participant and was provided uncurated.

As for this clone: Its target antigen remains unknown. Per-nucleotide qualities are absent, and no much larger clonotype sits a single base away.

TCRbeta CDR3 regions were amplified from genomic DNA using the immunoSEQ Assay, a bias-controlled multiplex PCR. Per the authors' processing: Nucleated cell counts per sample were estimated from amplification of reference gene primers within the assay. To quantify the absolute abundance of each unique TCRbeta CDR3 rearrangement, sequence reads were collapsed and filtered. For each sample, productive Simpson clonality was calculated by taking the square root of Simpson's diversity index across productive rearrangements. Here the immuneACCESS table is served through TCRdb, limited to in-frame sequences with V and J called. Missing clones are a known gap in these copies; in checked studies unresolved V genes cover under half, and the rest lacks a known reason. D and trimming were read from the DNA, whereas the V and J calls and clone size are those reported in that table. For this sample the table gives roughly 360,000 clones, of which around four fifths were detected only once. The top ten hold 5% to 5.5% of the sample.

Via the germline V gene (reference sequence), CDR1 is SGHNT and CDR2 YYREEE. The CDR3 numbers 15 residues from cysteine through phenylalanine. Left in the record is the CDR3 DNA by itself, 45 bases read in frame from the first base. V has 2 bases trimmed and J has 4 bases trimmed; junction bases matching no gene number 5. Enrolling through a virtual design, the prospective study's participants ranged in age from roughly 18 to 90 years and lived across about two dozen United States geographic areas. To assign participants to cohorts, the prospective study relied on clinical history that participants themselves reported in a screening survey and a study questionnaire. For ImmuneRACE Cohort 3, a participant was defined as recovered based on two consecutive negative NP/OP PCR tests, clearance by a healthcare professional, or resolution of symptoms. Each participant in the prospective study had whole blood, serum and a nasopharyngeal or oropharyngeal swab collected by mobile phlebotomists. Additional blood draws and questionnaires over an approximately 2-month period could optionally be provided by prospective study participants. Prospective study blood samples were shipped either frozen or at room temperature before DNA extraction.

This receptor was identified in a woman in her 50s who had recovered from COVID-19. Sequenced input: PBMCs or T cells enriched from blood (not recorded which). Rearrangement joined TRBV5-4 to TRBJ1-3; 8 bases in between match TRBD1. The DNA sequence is TGTGCCAGCAGCTTTGGACAGGGTGCAGGAAACACCATATATTTT. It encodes CASSFGQGAGNTIYF.